The 27 T cell receptor beta chains presented below share a single source sample, sequenced in a study of blood T cell repertoires in COVID-19 (dated by TCRdb to the early 2020s). The library was made by the immunoSEQ multiplex PCR assay. TCRdb stores this immuneACCESS table with in-frame sequences only. Part of the clones is absent; in the studies checked, under half of the shortfall reflects unresolved V genes, and no reason is known for the rest. Within this sample are some 270,000 clones, with 75% to 90% of them counted one time only. Jointly, the top ten make up roughly 0.8% of the sample. Sequences were obtained from peripheral blood. The receptor set was obtained from a man aged 25 to 40 with acute or convalescent COVID-19.

V gene TRBV6-1 combines with J gene TRBJ2-1; 8 bases line up with TRBD1. This CDR3 is 15 amino acids long. CDR1 and CDR2 (germline): MNHNS, SASEGT. Losses at the gene ends were 0 bases for V and 12 bases for J; bases not matched to a gene: 10. The CDR3 bases are TGTGCCAGCAGTGAAGCGTTCGGACAGGGCTATGGGCAGTTCTTC. Translation gives CASSEAFGQGYGQFF.

The gene calls are TRBV7-2 and TRBJ2-3; 8 bases are shared with TRBD1. Germline loops: CDR1 SGHTA, CDR2 FQGNSA. With V trimmed by 6 bases and J by 3 bases, 8 bases remained unmatched. This CDR3 has 15 amino acids. CDR3 DNA sequence: TGTGCCAGCAGTCCAACAGGGGGGAGGACAGATACGCAGTATTTT. The encoded protein is CASSPTGGRTDTQYF.

This clone was observed a handful of times. The chain uses TRBV19 and TRBJ2-7, with unresolved D. Trimming removed 1 base from V and 1 base from J, with 5 bases in between. Germline CDR1 and CDR2: LNHDA and SQIVND (reference sequence). This CDR3 comprises 13 residues. The CDR3 here is CASSIAQSYEQYF. DNA of the CDR3: TGTGCCAGTAGTATAGCCCAGTCCTACGAGCAGTACTTC.

This clone came up once. The rearrangement joins TRBV19 to TRBJ2-7, with TRBD2 matching 7 bases. This CDR3 region has 14 residues. Looked up from germline, CDR1 is LNHDA and CDR2 is SQIVND (reference sequence). The ends lost 5 bases at V and 4 bases at J; junction bases unmatched: 8. As DNA, the CDR3 is TGTGCCAGTAGTCTCTCCCGGGAGGCATACGAGCAGTACTTC. This translates into CASSLSREAYEQYF.

In this sample, this clone turned up once. This chain uses TRBV21-1 with TRBJ2-1; the D segment call TRBD1 is taken from the table without a DNA check. TRBV21-1 is assigned pseudogene status. This CDR3 is 14 amino acids long. The CDR3 here is CAPPEGVGDNEQFF. The DNA for the CDR3 is TGTGCCCCACCAGAGGGGGTCGGCGACAATGAGCAGTTCTTC.

The chain has TRBV6-2 or TRBV6-3 and TRBJ2-7; D might be TRBD1 (6 bases). This CDR3 is 14 amino acids long. Trimming left V 5 bases short and J 0 bases short, with 11 bases between. The V gene's germline CDR1 is MNHEY and CDR2 SVGEGT. The CDR3 DNA reads as TGTGCCAGCAGTAGAACAGGGCCCTCCTACGAGCAGTACTTC. This codes for CASSRTGPSYEQYF.

V gene TRBV5-1 combines with J gene TRBJ2-7, with 7 positions matching TRBD2. This CDR3 is built from 14 residues. The germline V gene has CDR1 SGHRS and CDR2 YFSETQ. The junction had 6 bases not matched to a gene; V was cut back by 1 base and J by 5 bases. CDR3 protein: CASSLTGRGDEQYF. In DNA form, the CDR3 reads TGCGCCAGCAGCTTGACAGGACGGGGGGACGAGCAGTACTTC.

The J gene is TRBJ2-1, the V gene TRBV9; 11 bases line up with TRBD1. CDR1 and CDR2 from the germline V gene are SGDLS and YYNGEE. V shed 2 bases and J 7 bases; nucleotides not matched to a gene: 8. This CDR3 has 16 residues. CDR3 DNA: TGTGCCAGCAGCGTCTCCCGGGACAGGGGGGCAAATGAGCAGTTCTTC. The encoded protein is CASSVSRDRGANEQFF. The full variable domain, with the rest looked up from reference TRBV9 and TRBJ2-1, is DSGVTQTPKHLITATGQRVTLRCSPRSGDLSVYWYQQSLDQGLQFLIQYYNGEERAKGNILERFSAQQFPDLHSELNLSSLELGDSALYFCASSVSRDRGANEQFFGPGTRLTVL.

This rearrangement joins TRBV6-5 to TRBJ1-5; D not resolved. V was shortened by 8 bases and J by 4 bases, with 12 bases between the two germline ends. The CDR3 contains 13 residues. Germline V gene data show CDR1 as MNHEY and CDR2 as SVGAGI. Written as DNA, the CDR3 is TGTGCCAGCGGGGTCGGGGAGAATCAGCCCCAGCATTTT. Translated, it gives CASGVGENQPQHF.

This chain links TRBV3-1 (or the pseudogene TRBV3-2) with TRBJ1-2; perhaps TRBD1 as D (5 bases). V dropped 0 bases and J dropped 4 bases, with 9 bases sitting between them. Germline V gives CDR1 LGHDT, CDR2 YNNKEL (reference sequence). There are 14 residues in the CDR3. For the CDR3, the DNA is TGTGCCAGCAGCCAAGAGCACAGGATCTATGGCTACACCTTC. Translated, it gives CASSQEHRIYGYTF.

The rearrangement uses TRBV5-5 and TRBJ2-7; 7 bases agree with TRBD2. Trimming cost V 4 bases and J 4 bases; bases outside gene matches: 14. Germline V gene sequence: CDR1 SGHKS, CDR2 YYEKEE (reference sequence). The CDR3 consists of 16 residues. CDR3 bases: TGTGCCAGCAGCGGATCGGGTCCAGCGGGATATTACGAGCAGTACTTC. Translating gives CASSGSGPAGYYEQYF.

The J gene is TRBJ2-1, the V gene TRBV6-4; D is perhaps TRBD2 (5 bases). Trimming stripped 3 bases from V and 6 bases from J, with 15 bases between. Germline lookup yields CDR1 MRHNA and CDR2 SNTAGT. This CDR3 region has 15 residues. CDR3 DNA sequence: TGTGCCAGCAGTGAAAGTCGGGCTAGCCGCAATGAGCAGTTCTTC. Amino acids: CASSESRASRNEQFF.

The rearrangement joins TRBV24-1 to TRBJ2-3, with a possible D match to TRBD2 (5 bases). Trimming removed 9 bases at V and 4 bases at J, with 16 bases between. The germline CDR1 and CDR2 sequences are KGHDR and SFDVKD. This CDR3 contains 14 residues. The CDR3, as DNA: TGTGCCACCCGAGGGCCAGGTTGGGCAGATACGCAGTATTTT. Translation gives CATRGPGWADTQYF.

V and J are TRBV6-4 and TRBJ1-2; TRBD1 aligns across 8 bases. The CDR3 spans 13 residues. Germline V gene lookup returns CDR1 MRHNA and CDR2 SNTAGT. The junction had 11 bases not matched to a gene; V was cut back by 10 bases and J by 7 bases. The CDR3 sequence is CATSDRAGLGYTF. Written as DNA, the CDR3 is TGTGCCACCTCGGACAGGGCTGGCCTTGGCTACACCTTC.

The gene calls are TRBV6-6 and TRBJ1-6, with a weak D call TRBD1 (6 bases). The CDR3 runs to 13 residues. The V end was cut by 8 bases, the J end by 10 bases, with 15 bases between. Germline CDR1 and CDR2: MNHNY and SVGAGI (reference sequence). This CDR3 is CASRPRGGSPLHF. CDR3 nucleotide sequence: TGTGCCAGCCGTCCCAGGGGAGGGTCACCCCTCCACTTT.

This chain connects TRBV11-2 to TRBJ1-4; D gene ambiguous. V lost 2 bases to trimming and J lost 0 bases, with 10 bases between them. The V gene's germline CDR1 is SGHAT and CDR2 FQNNGV. The CDR3 length is 16 residues. The CDR3, as DNA: TGTGCCAGCAGCTTACCATCGGCGGCAACTAATGAAAAACTGTTTTTT. This gives the protein CASSLPSAATNEKLFF.

This chain links TRBV6-5 with TRBJ1-1; D perhaps matches TRBD1 (5 bases). V dropped 10 bases and J dropped 2 bases, with 14 bases sitting between them. Looked up from germline, CDR1 is MNHEY and CDR2 is SVGAGI. This CDR3 contains 13 residues. CDR3 in DNA: TGTGCCACCCAAGAGCAGGGTAACACTGAAGCTTTCTTT. Amino acids: CATQEQGNTEAFF.

The chain uses TRBV5-4 and TRBJ2-3, with 8 bases matching TRBD2. V was clipped by 8 bases and J by 5 bases; unmatched bases: 7. CDR3 length equals 13 residues. CDR1 SGHNT and CDR2 YYREEE come from the germline V gene (reference sequence). CDR3: CASFSGGGDTQYF. In DNA, the CDR3 is TGTGCCAGTTTCTCCGGGGGGGGAGATACGCAGTATTTT.

The chain carries TRBV24-1 and TRBJ1-2; D ambiguous. CDR1 and CDR2 from the germline V gene are KGHDR and SFDVKD. The CDR3 is made up of 15 amino acids. The germline V and J ends were trimmed by 6 bases and 2 bases, with 15 bases remaining between them. The CDR3 DNA is TGTGCCACCAGTACGGGCCGTGAGGGCAACTATGGCTACACCTTC. The encoded protein is CATSTGREGNYGYTF.

The chain couples TRBV5-1 to TRBJ2-2; 13 nucleotides match TRBD2. There are 15 residues in the CDR3. V shed 3 bases and J 5 bases; nucleotides not matched to a gene: 1. Germline assignment: CDR1 SGHRS and CDR2 YFSETQ. CDR3 protein: CASSSTSGGTGELFF. CDR3 DNA: TGCGCCAGCAGCTCGACTAGCGGGGGGACCGGGGAGCTGTTTTTT.

V usage is TRBV7-6 and J usage is TRBJ2-7, with a possible D match to TRBD1 (6 bases). Germline CDR1 and CDR2: SGHVS and FNYEAQ. The CDR3 covers 15 residues. V gave up 0 bases and J gave up 5 bases, with 14 bases separating them. The CDR3 nucleotides are TGTGCCAGCAGCTTAGCAGGGGGAGCCATGGACGAGCAGTACTTC. The encoded protein is CASSLAGGAMDEQYF. Drawing the rest from reference TRBV7-6 and TRBJ2-7, the complete variable domain is GAGVSQSPRYKVTKRGQDVALRCDPISGHVSLYWYRQALGQGPEFLTYFNYEAQQDKSGLPNDRFSAERPEGSISTLTIQRTEQRDSAMYRCASSLAGGAMDEQYFGPGTRLTVT.

Concerning this clone itself: This specimen includes other DNA sequences encoding the same CDR3. The chain links TRBV9 to TRBJ2-2; D perhaps matches TRBD1 (5 bases). V was cut by 1 base and J by 1 base, with 5 bases left in between. CDR1 and CDR2 from the germline V gene are SGDLS and YYNGEE. CDR3 size: 14 residues. The CDR3 DNA reads TGTGCCAGCAGCGTACAGGGGAACACCGGGGAGCTGTTTTTT. Protein product: CASSVQGNTGELFF.

Worth noting for this clone: Other DNA sequences in the sample encode the same CDR3. The chain has TRBV5-1 and TRBJ1-2; TRBD1 might be the D (5 bases). CDR3 length equals 14 residues. Trimming cost V 0 bases and J 4 bases, with 10 bases left between them. CDR1 and CDR2 from the germline V gene are SGHRS and YFSETQ. The CDR3 sequence is CASSLGQGSYGYTF. The CDR3 DNA reads TGCGCCAGCAGCTTGGGGCAGGGAAGCTATGGCTACACCTTC. Together with reference TRBV5-1 and TRBJ1-2, the CDR3 gives the full variable domain: KAGVTQTPRYLIKTRGQQVTLSCSPISGHRSVSWYQQTPGQGLQFLFEYFSETQRNKGNFPGRFSGRQFSNSRSEMNVSTLELGDSALYLCASSLGQGSYGYTFGSGTRLTVV.

The chain joins TRBV7-9 to TRBJ1-4; possible D gene TRBD1, 6 bases. The CDR3 is 14 amino acids. V gave up 8 bases and J gave up 5 bases, with 15 bases separating them. CDR1 SEHNR and CDR2 FQNEAQ come from the germline V gene (reference sequence). The CDR3 loop is CASQDSNFNEKLFF. DNA for the CDR3: TGTGCCAGCCAGGACAGTAACTTCAATGAAAAACTGTTTTTT.

This chain connects TRBV19 to TRBJ2-2; 11 bases map to TRBD2. CDR3 size: 16 residues. The junction had 6 bases not matched to a gene; V was cut back by 3 bases and J by 6 bases. The germline V gene encodes CDR1 LNHDA and CDR2 SQIVND (reference sequence). As DNA, the CDR3 is TGTGCCAGTAGTATCCCAAGGACTAGCGGGTCCGGGGAGCTGTTTTTT. Translating gives CASSIPRTSGSGELFF. The complete variable domain, with remaining parts taken from reference TRBV19 and TRBJ2-2, reads DGGITQSPKYLFRKEGQNVTLSCEQNLNHDAMYWYRQDPGQGLRLIYYSQIVNDFQKGDIAEGYSVSREKKESFPLTVTSAQKNPTAFYLCASSIPRTSGSGELFFGEGSRLTVL.

This clone turned up a few times. The chain is built from TRBV9 and TRBJ1-5; the D is unclear. Germline loops: CDR1 SGDLS, CDR2 YYNGEE. Trimming left V 4 bases short and J 1 base short, with 12 bases between. This CDR3 contains 15 residues. The CDR3 reads CASSREGSSNQPQHF. The CDR3 coding sequence is TGTGCCAGCAGCCGGGAGGGTAGCAGCAATCAGCCCCAGCATTTT.

The genes are TRBV6-5 and TRBJ2-7, with D hard to call. Per germline, CDR1 MNHEY and CDR2 SVGAGI. This CDR3 has 14 residues. The ends were cut back, 6 bases at V and 2 bases at J, with 14 bases in the middle. The CDR3 spells CASRRSWRAYEQYF. The CDR3 DNA reads TGTGCCAGCAGACGGTCTTGGAGAGCCTACGAGCAGTACTTC.